This TCR beta chain is drawn from a study of CD8 T cells in ankylosing spondylitis. General study findings and limits: Disease-linked clones were reportedly significantly enriched in matched ankylosing spondylitis synovial fluid. Blood of patients with ankylosing spondylitis appeared to be characterized by a TCR beta motif of eight highly homologous variants. Clones linked to disease, bearing a CD8+ phenotype, were relatively rare in peripheral blood.

Preparation of TCR beta libraries was done by quantitative 5'-RACE with molecular barcodes. One entry per CDR3 protein, called by TCRdb with MiXCR from the 5' RACE reads. The table includes tens of thousands of distinct CDR3 sequences, 2% to 3% detected once. This clonotype was counted many times. Its antigen is as yet unknown. The CDR3 totals 14 residues. J was trimmed by 3 bases and V by 3 bases; bases with no gene match: 4. From germline, CDR1 is SGDLS and CDR2 YYNGEE. The rearrangement links TRBV9 to TRBJ2-7; TRBD2 matches at 9 bases. Sequenced input: blood, either unsorted or a sorted T cell fraction (not recorded which). This TCR was recovered from a female donor with ankylosing spondylitis or in good health (not recorded which). The CDR3 coding sequence is TGTGCCAGCAGCGGGCGAGCGGGAGGCTACGAGCAGTACTTC. Protein product: CASSGRAGGYEQYF.